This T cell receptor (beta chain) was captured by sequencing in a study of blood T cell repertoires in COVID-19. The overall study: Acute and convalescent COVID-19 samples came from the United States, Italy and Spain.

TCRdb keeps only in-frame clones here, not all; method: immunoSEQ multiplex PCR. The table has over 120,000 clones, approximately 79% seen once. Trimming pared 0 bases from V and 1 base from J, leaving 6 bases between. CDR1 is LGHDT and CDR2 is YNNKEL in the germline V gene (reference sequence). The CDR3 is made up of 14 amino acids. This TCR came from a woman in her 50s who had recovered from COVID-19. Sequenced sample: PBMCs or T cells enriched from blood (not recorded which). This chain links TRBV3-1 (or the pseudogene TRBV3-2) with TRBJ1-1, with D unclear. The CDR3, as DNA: TGTGCCAGCAGCCAAGAACAACGGAACACTGAAGCTTTCTTT. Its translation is CASSQEQRNTEAFF.